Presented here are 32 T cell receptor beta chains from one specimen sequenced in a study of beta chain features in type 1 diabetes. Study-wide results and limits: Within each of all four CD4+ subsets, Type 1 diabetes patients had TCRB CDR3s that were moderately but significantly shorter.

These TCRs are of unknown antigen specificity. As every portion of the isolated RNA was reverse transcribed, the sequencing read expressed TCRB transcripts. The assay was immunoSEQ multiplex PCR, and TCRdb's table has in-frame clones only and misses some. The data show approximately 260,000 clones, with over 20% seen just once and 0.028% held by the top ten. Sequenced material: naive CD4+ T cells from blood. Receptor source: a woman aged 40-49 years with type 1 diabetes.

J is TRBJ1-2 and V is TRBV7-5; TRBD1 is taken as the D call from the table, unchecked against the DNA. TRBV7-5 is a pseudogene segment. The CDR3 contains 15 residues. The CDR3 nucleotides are TGTGCCAGAAGCTTAGTTAGGAACAGGGCCTATGGCTACACCTTC. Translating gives CARSLVRNRAYGYTF.

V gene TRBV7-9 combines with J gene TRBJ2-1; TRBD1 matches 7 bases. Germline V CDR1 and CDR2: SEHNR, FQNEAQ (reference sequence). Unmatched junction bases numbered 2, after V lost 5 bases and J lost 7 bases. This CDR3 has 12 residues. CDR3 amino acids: CASSPTGNEQFF. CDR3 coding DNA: TGTGCCAGCAGCCCGACAGGGAATGAGCAGTTCTTC.

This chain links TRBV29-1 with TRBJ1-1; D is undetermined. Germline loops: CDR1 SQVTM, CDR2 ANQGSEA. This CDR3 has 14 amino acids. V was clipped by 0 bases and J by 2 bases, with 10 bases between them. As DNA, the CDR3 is TGCAGCGTTGAAGAGGTAATAGATAACACTGAAGCTTTCTTT. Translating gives CSVEEVIDNTEAFF.

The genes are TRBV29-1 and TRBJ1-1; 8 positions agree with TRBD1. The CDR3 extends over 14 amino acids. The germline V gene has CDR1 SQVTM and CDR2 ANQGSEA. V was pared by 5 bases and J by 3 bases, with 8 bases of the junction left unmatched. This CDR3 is CSVSQGAGDTEAFF. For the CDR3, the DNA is TGCAGCGTTTCCCAGGGGGCCGGGGACACTGAAGCTTTCTTT.

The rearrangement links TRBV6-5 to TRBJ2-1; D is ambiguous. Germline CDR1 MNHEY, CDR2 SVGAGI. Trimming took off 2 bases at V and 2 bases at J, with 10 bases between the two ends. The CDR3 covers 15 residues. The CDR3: CASSYREQAYNEQFF. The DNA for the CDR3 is TGTGCCAGCAGTTACCGTGAGCAAGCCTACAATGAGCAGTTCTTC.

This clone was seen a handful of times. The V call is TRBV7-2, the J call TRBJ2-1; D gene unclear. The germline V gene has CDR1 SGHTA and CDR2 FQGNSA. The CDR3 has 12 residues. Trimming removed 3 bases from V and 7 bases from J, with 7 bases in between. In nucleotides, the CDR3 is TGTGCCAGCAGCTTGAACGGGAATGAGCAGTTCTTC. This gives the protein CASSLNGNEQFF.

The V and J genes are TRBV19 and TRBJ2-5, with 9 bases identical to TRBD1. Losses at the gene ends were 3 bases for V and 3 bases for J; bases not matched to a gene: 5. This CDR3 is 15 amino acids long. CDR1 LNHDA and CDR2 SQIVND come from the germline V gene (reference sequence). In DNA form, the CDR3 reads TGTGCCAGTAGTATCGAGACAGGGGGGGAAGAGACCCAGTACTTC. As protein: CASSIETGGEETQYF.

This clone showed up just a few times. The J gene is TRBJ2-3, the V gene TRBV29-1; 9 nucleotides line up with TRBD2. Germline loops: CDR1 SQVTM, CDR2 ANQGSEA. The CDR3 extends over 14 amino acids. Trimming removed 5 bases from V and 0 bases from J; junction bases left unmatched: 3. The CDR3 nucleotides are TGCAGCGTTAGTGGACTAGCGAGCACAGATACGCAGTATTTT. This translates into CSVSGLASTDTQYF.

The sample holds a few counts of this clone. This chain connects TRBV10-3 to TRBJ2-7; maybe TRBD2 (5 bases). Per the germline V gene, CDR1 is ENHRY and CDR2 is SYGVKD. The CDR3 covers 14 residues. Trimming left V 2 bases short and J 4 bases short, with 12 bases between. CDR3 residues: CAISEGTPGYEQYF. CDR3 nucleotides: TGTGCCATCAGTGAGGGAACGCCGGGATACGAGCAGTACTTC.

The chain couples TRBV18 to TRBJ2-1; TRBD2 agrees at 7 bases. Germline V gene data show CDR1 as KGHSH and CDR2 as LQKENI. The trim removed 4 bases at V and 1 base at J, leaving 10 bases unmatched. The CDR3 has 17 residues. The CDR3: CASSLGRDEVSYNEQFF. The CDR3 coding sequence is TGTGCCAGCTCACTTGGGAGGGATGAGGTGTCCTACAATGAGCAGTTCTTC.

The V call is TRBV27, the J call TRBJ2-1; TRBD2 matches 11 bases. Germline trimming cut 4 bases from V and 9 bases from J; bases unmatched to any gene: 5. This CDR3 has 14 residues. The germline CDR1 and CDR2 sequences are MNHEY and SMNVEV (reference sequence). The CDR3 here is CASSSRSGRGEQFF. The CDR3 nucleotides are TGTGCCAGCAGTTCCCGTAGCGGGAGGGGTGAGCAGTTCTTC.

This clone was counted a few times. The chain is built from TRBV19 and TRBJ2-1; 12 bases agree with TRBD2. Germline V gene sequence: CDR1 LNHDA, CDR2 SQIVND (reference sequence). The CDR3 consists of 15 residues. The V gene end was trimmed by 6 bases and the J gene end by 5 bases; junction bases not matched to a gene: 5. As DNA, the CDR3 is TGTGCCAGTAGAGAACGGACTAGCGGGAACAATGAGCAGTTCTTC. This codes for CASRERTSGNNEQFF.

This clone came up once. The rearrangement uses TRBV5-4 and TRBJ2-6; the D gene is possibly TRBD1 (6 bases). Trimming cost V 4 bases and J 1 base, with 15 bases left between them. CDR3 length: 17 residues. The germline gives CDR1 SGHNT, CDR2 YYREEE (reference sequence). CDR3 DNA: TGTGCCAGCAGCCCTCTAGGGGGTTCATCTGGGGCCAACGTCCTGACTTTC. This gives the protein CASSPLGGSSGANVLTF.

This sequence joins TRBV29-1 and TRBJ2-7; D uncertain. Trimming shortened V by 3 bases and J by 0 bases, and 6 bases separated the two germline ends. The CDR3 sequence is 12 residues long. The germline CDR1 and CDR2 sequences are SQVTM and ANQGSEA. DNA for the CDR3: TGCAGCGTTGAGACTGACTCCTACGAGCAGTACTTC. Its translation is CSVETDSYEQYF.

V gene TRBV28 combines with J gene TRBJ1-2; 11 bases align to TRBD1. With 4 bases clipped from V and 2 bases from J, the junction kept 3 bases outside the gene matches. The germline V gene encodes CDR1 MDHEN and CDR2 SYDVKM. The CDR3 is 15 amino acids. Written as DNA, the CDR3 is TGTGCCAGCAGTTCCCGGACAGGGGGCAACTATGGCTACACCTTC. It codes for CASSSRTGGNYGYTF.

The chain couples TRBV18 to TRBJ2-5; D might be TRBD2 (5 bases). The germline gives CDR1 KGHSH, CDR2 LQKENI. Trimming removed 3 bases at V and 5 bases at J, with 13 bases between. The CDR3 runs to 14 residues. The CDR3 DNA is TGTGCCAGCTCACCCAGCTCAGCGGTGGAGACCCAGTACTTC. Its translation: CASSPSSAVETQYF.

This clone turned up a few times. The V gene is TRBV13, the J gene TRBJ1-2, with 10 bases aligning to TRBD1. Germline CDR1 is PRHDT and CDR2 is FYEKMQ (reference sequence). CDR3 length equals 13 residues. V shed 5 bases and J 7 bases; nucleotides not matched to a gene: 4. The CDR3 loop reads CASSPDRGAGYTF. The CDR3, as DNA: TGTGCCAGCAGCCCGGACAGGGGGGCTGGCTACACCTTC.

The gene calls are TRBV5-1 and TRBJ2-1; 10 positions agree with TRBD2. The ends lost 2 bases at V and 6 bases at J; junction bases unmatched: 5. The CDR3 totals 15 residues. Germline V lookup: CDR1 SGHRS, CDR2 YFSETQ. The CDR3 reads CASSLLAGPGNEQFF. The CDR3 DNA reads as TGCGCCAGCAGCTTACTAGCGGGGCCCGGCAATGAGCAGTTCTTC.

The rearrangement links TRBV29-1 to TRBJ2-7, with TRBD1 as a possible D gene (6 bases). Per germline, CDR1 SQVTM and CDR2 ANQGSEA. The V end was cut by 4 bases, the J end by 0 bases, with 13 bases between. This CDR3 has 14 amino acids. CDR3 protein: CSVAGTGNSYEQYF. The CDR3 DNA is TGCAGCGTTGCAGGTACAGGGAACTCCTACGAGCAGTACTTC.

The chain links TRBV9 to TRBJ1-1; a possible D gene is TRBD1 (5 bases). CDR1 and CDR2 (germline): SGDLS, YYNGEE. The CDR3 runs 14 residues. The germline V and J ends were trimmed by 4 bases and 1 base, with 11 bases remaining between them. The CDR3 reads CASSLLGGNTEAFF. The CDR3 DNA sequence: TGTGCCAGCAGCCTCCTCGGGGGGAACACTGAAGCTTTCTTT. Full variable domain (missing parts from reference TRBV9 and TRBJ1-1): DSGVTQTPKHLITATGQRVTLRCSPRSGDLSVYWYQQSLDQGLQFLIQYYNGEERAKGNILERFSAQQFPDLHSELNLSSLELGDSALYFCASSLLGGNTEAFFGQGTRLTVV.

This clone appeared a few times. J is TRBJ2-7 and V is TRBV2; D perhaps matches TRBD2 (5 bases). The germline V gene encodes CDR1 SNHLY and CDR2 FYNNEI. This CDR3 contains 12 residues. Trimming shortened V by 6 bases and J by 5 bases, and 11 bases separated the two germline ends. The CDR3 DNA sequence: TGTGCCAGCAGCCTACTAGTTAACGAGCAGTACTTC. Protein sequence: CASSLLVNEQYF.

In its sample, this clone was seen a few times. The CDR3 loop reads CASSRTAVGTEAFF. The CDR3 nucleotides read TGTGCCAGCAGCCGGACTGCCGTTGGCACTGAAGCTTTCTTT. This chain uses TRBV7-9 with TRBJ1-1; no firm D call. Trimming took off 5 bases at V and 4 bases at J, with 14 bases between the two ends. The CDR3 is made up of 14 amino acids. Germline V lookup: CDR1 SEHNR, CDR2 FQNEAQ (reference sequence). The variable domain in full, completed from reference TRBV7-9 and TRBJ1-1, reads DTGVSQNPRHKITKRGQNVTFRCDPISEHNRLYWYRQTLGQGPEFLTYFQNEAQLEKSRLLSDRFSAERPKGSFSTLEIQRTEQGDSAMYLCASSRTAVGTEAFFGQGTRLTVV.

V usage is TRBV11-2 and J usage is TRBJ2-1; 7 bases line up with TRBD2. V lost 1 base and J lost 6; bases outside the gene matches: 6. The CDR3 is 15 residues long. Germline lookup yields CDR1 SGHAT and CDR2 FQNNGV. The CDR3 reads CASSLVAGDINEQFF. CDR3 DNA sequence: TGTGCCAGCAGCTTAGTGGCGGGAGACATCAATGAGCAGTTCTTC.

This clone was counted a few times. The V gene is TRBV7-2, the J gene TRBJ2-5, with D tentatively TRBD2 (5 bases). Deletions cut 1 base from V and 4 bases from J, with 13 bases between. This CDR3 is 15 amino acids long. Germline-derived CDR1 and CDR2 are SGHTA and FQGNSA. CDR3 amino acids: CASSLDRASGETQYF. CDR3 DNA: TGTGCCAGCAGCTTAGACCGGGCGAGCGGAGAGACCCAGTACTTC.

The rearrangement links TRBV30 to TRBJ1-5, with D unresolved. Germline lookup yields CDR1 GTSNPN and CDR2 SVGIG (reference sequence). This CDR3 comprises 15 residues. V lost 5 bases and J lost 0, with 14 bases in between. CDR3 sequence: CAWGGPLNSNQPQHF. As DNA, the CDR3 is TGTGCCTGGGGCGGCCCCCTTAATAGCAATCAGCCCCAGCATTTT.

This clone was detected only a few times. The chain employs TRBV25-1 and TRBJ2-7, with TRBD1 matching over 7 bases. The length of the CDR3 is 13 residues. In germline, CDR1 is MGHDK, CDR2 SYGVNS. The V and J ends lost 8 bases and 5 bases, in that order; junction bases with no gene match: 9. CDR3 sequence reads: CASQDRVMDEQYF. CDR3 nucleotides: TGTGCCAGCCAAGACAGGGTTATGGACGAGCAGTACTTC.

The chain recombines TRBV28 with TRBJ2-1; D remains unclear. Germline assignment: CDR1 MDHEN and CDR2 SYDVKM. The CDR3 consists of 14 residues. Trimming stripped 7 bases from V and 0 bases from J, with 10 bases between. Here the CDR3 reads CASTRSDSYNEQFF. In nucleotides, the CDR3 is TGTGCCAGCACTCGGAGCGACTCCTACAATGAGCAGTTCTTC. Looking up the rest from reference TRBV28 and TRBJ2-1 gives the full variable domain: DVKVTQSSRYLVKRTGEKVFLECVQDMDHENMFWYRQDPGLGLRLIYFSYDVKMKEKGDIPEGYSVSREKKERFSLILESASTNQTSMYLCASTRSDSYNEQFFGPGTRLTVL.

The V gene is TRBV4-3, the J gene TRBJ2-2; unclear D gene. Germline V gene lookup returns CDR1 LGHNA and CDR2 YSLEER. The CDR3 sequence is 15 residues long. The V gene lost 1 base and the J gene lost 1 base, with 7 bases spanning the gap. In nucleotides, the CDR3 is TGCGCCAGCAGCCAAGGACTTCTGAACACCGGGGAGCTGTTTTTT. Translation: CASSQGLLNTGELFF.

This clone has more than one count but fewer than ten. In nucleotides, the CDR3 is TGTGCCAGCACGAATACAGGGATCATCTACAATGAGCAGTTCTTC. Amino acids: CASTNTGIIYNEQFF. V is TRBV2 and J is TRBJ2-1, with a possible D match to TRBD1 (6 bases). The CDR3 runs to 15 residues. Per the germline V gene, CDR1 is SNHLY and CDR2 is FYNNEI. V lost 7 bases, J lost 3 bases, and 16 bases lay in between.

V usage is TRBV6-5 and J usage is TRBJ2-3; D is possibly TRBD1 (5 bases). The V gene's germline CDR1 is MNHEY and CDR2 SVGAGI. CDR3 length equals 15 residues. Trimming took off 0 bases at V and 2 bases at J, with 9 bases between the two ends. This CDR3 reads CASSYSNRLTDTQYF. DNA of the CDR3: TGTGCCAGCAGTTACTCGAACAGGCTCACAGATACGCAGTATTTT.

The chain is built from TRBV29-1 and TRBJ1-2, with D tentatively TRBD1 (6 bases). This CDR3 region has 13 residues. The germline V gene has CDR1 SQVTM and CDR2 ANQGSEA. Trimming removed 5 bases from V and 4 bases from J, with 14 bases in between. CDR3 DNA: TGCAGCGTTCTATGGACAGATGCCTATGGCTACACCTTC. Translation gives CSVLWTDAYGYTF.

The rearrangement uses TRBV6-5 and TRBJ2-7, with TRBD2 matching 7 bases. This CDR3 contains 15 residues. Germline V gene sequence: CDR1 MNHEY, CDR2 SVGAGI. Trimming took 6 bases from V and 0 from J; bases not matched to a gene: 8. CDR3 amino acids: CASRVSSGLSYEQYF. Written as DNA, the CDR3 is TGTGCCAGCAGAGTCTCTAGCGGCCTCTCCTACGAGCAGTACTTC.